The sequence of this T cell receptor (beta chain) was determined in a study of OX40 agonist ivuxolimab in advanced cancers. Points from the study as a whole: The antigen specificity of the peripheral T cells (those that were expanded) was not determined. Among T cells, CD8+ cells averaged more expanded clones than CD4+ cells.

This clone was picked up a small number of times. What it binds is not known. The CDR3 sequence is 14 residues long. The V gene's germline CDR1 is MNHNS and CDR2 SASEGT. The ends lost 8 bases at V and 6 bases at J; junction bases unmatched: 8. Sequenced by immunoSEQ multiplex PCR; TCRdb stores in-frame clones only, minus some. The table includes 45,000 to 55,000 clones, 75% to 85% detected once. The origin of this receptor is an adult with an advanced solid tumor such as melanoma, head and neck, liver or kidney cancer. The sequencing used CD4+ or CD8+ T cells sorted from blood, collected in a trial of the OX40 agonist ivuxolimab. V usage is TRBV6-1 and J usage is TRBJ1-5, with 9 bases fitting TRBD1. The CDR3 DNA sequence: TGTGCCAGCGAGGACAGGGGAGCATCTCAGCCCCAGCATTTT. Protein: CASEDRGASQPQHF.